This T cell receptor beta chain was identified in a study of T-cell memory formation after mild COVID-19. The study's findings and limits: Later expanders leaned CD4+, whereas clones that contracted between day 15 and 85 were balanced CD4/CD8. The main location of contracting CD4+ clones was CM and EM, and that of contracting CD8+ clones was EMRA.

Researchers used 5'RACE with constant-segment primers to make TCR alpha and TCR beta cDNA libraries that carry sample barcodes and UMIs. Via MiXCR, TCRdb re-called the 5' RACE reads, giving one row per CDR3 protein. The repertoire consists of 400,000 or so distinct CDR3 sequences, with around 20% occurring once and the leading ten covering under 15%. In its sample, this clonotype was seen a few times. Its antigen is not identified. The origin of this receptor is an adult woman who had mild COVID-19 (a few samples of this study predate the infection). Cell type and time point are not known. Sequencing was done on a sample of PBMCs or a T cell subset sorted from them (not recorded which).

CDR3: CASSPDRGSTDTQYF. In DNA, the CDR3 is TGTGCCAGCAGCCCGGACAGGGGGTCCACAGATACGCAGTATTTT. This chain joins TRBV7-3 and TRBJ2-3; 10 nucleotides line up with TRBD1. Trimming cost V 5 bases and J 2 bases; bases outside gene matches: 4. Germline V lookup: CDR1 SGHTA, CDR2 FQGTGA. The CDR3 contains 15 residues. The whole variable domain, remainder taken from reference TRBV7-3 and TRBJ2-3, is GAGVSQTPSNKVTEKGKYVELRCDPISGHTALYWYRQSLGQGPEFLIYFQGTGAADDSGLPNDRFFAVRPEGSVSTLKIQRTERGDSAVYLCASSPDRGSTDTQYFGPGTRLTVL.